Listed below are T cell receptor beta chains from one sample, sequenced in a study of T cell repertoires in cytomegalovirus infection. These receptors lack a known antigen. From the reads, TCRdb called clonotypes with MiXCR, one entry per CDR3 protein. This sample yields about 770,000 distinct CDR3 sequences, of which approximately 32% are seen a single time; under 15% belongs to the top ten. Specimen: cultured CD8+ T cells from PBMCs, collected from culture after CMV antigen stimulation. These receptors were obtained from a human donor in good health (CMV status not recorded). Some clones in this sample may be carry-over from other donors' samples. CDR3s leave out the opening cysteine and the closing phenylalanine or tryptophan. The D gene is left open where the match is weak.

>NA|TRBV27|TRBJ2-1
ASSLPGPHPDNEQF
>NA|TRBV5-1|TRBJ1-1
ASSLGQGQAEAF
>NA|TRBV3-1|TRBJ1-6
ASSQEGGGFKGWNSPLH
>NA|TRBV25-1|TRBJ2-1
ASSERVYEQF
>NA|TRBV19|TRBJ1-5
ASSRDHQPQH
>NA|TRBV20-1|TRBJ2-1
SARPRGVNEQF
>NA|TRBV2|TRBJ2-2
ASSESGLSGELF
>NA|TRBV5-5|TRBJ2-5
ASRGILGTQETQY
>TRBD2|TRBV10-3|TRBJ2-1
AISGTSGSSYNEQF
>NA|TRBV12-5|TRBJ1-1
ASGSTRFAEAF
>TRBD1|TRBV6-5|TRBJ1-1
ASSWTGANAEAF
>NA|TRBV7-8|TRBJ1-4
ASSLDESQATNEKLF
>TRBD2|TRBV4-3|TRBJ2-3
ASSQSPSGGRGDTQY
>NA|TRBV2|TRBJ2-2
ASSENRVSSTGELF
>NA|TRBV6-5|TRBJ1-2
ASKQGWDGYT
>NA|TRBV7-9|TRBJ1-1
ASSLISQNTEAF
>TRBD2|TRBV9|TRBJ2-4
ASSMGPAGKNIQY
>NA|TRBV4-3|TRBJ1-4
ASSQDLNEKLF
>TRBD2|TRBV12-3/TRBV12-4|TRBJ2-5
ASSDELAGGRETQY
>NA|TRBV7-3|TRBJ2-3
ASSLRGFPDTQY
>NA|TRBV12-3/TRBV12-4|TRBJ2-1
ASSLEPTYNEQF
>TRBD1|TRBV29-1|TRBJ1-2
SVVGQGWYT
>NA|TRBV4-1|TRBJ2-2
ASSQGNVVVGGTGELF
>NA|TRBV28|TRBJ1-2
ASSLFRTDGYT
>TRBD1|TRBV7-8|TRBJ2-2
ASSKYRQGAGTGELF
>NA|TRBV6-1|TRBJ2-7
ASSEQSQSYVYEQY
>NA|TRBV5-1|TRBJ2-3
ASSPVRVTDTQY
>NA|TRBV12-3/TRBV12-4|TRBJ1-2
ASERDVNYGYT
>TRBD1|TRBV28|TRBJ1-5
ASSGIRDSQANSNQPQH
>NA|TRBV28|TRBJ1-1
ASSFEGFEAF
>NA|TRBV29-1|TRBJ2-5
SVEGVGSGETQY
>NA|TRBV7-6|TRBJ1-2
ASSPRGKWDYT
>TRBD1|TRBV9|TRBJ2-7
ASSVAGRGPGEQY
>TRBD2|TRBV13|TRBJ2-3
ASSFVSGGASDTQY
>NA|TRBV3-1|TRBJ1-2
ASSQGRRGYGYT
>NA|TRBV12-3/TRBV12-4|TRBJ2-1
ASRLRTEREQF
>NA|TRBV6-6|TRBJ1-5
ASSQSLPQH
>NA|TRBV4-1|TRBJ2-1
ASSPLGAGDYNEQF
>NA|TRBV12-3/TRBV12-4|TRBJ1-2
ASSPPATANYGYT
>NA|TRBV6-2/TRBV6-3|TRBJ2-1
ASSYAGTYNEQF
>TRBD1|TRBV27|TRBJ2-7
ASSPRQDRLSYEQY
>NA|TRBV7-8|TRBJ2-1
ASSPGGGLKEQF
>TRBD1|TRBV15|TRBJ1-6
ATSRDRGQGNSPLH
>TRBD2|TRBV12-3/TRBV12-4|TRBJ2-5
ASRGTSGETQY
>NA|TRBV5-6|TRBJ2-5
ASSLPSEQETQY
>NA|TRBV7-2|TRBJ1-1
ATLPGNTEAF
>NA|TRBV5-6|TRBJ2-3
ASSLKSRNTDTQY
>NA|TRBV4-2|TRBJ2-2
ASSQEWELF
>NA|TRBV10-3|TRBJ1-3
AVLTKHSGNTIY
>NA|TRBV5-1|TRBJ2-2
ASSHTGSGELF
>NA|TRBV12-3/TRBV12-4|TRBJ1-2
ASSSEPGTNGYT
>NA|TRBV7-6|TRBJ1-1
ASSLMAVNTEAF
>NA|TRBV7-6|TRBJ2-1
ASSALPGSDEPF
>TRBD1|TRBV6-2/TRBV6-3|TRBJ1-6
ASTNSDTGDSPLH
>NA|TRBV7-6|TRBJ1-1
ASSNSASNTEAF